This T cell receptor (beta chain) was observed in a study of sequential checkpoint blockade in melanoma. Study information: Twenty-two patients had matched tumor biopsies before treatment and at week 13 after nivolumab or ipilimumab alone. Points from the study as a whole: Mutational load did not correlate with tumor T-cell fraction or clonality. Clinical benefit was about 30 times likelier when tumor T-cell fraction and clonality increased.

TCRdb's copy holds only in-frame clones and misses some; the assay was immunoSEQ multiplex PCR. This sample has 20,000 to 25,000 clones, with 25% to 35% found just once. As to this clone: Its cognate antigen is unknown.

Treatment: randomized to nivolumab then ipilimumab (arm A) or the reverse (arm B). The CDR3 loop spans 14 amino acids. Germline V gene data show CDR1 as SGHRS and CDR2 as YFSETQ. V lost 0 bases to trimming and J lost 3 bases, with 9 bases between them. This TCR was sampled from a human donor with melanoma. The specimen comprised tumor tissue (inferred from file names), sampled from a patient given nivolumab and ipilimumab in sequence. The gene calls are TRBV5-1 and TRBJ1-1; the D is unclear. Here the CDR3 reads CASSLGLKDTEAFF. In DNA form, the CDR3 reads TGCGCCAGCAGCTTGGGACTGAAAGACACTGAAGCTTTCTTT.